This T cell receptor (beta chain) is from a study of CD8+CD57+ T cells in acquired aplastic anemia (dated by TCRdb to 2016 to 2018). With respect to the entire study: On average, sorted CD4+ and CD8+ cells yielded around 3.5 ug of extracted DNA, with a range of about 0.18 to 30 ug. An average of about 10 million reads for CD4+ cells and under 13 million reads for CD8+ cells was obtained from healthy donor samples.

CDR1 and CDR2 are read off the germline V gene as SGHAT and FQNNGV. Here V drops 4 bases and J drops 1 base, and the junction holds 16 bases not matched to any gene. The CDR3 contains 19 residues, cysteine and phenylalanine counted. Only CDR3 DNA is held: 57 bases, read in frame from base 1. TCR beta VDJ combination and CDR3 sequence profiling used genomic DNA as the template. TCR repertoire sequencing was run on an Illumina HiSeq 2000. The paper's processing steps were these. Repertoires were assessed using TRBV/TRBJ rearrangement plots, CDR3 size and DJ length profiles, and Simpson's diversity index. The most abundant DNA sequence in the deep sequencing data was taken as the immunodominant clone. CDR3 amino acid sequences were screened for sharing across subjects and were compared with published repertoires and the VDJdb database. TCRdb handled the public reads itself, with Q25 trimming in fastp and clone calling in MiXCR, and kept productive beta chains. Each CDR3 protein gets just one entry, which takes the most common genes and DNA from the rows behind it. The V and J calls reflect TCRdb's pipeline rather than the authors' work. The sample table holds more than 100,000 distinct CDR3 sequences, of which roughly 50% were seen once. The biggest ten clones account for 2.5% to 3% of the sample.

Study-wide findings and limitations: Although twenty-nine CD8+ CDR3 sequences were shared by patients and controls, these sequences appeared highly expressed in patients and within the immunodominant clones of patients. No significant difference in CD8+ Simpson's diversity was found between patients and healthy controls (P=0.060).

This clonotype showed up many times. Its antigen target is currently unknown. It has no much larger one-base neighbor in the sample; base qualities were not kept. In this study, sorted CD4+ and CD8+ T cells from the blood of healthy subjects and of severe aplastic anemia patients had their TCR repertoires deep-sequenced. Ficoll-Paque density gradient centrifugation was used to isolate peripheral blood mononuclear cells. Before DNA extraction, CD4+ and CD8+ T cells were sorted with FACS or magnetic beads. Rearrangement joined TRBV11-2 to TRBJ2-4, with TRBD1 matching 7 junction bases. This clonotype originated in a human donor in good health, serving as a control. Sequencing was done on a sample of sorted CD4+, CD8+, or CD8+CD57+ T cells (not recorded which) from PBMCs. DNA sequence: TGTGCCAGCAGCTACGACGCCCGAGGGGGCGGACGGGCCAAAAACATTCAGTACTTC. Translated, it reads CASSYDARGGGRAKNIQYF.